Listed here are 5 T cell receptor beta chains from one sample, sequenced in a study of T cell responses to AZD1222 COVID-19 vaccine. Some clones are missing from TCRdb's copy, which holds only in-frame ones; the method was immunoSEQ multiplex PCR. In the table there are 90,000 to 120,000 clones, around 92% of which are singletons. The source material was peripheral blood, sampled on day 0 of AZD1222 vaccination. The receptors were sampled from an adult in good health.

The genes are TRBV5-4 and TRBJ1-2; possibly TRBD1 for D (5 bases). Trimming took off 0 bases at V and 4 bases at J, with 16 bases between the two ends. CDR1 is SGHNT, CDR2 YYREEE, per germline (reference sequence). This CDR3 is 16 amino acids long. CDR3 protein: CASSLEGGDPLYGYTF. The CDR3 region has the DNA TGTGCCAGCAGCTTGGAGGGTGGGGACCCCCTCTATGGCTACACCTTC.

CDR3 protein: CASSPARGVNQPQHF. Here the CDR3 DNA reads TGTGCCAGCTCACCAGCCAGGGGGGTCAATCAGCCCCAGCATTTT. V is TRBV18 and J is TRBJ1-5; TRBD1 matches at 7 bases. The germline V gene encodes CDR1 KGHSH and CDR2 LQKENI. Germline trimming cut 2 bases from V and 3 bases from J; bases unmatched to any gene: 4. CDR3 length: 15 amino acids.

This rearrangement joins TRBV7-2 to TRBJ2-7; 8 bases are a match to TRBD2. V gave up 0 bases and J gave up 0 bases; unmatched junction bases: 4. This CDR3 spans 16 amino acids. Germline V gene lookup returns CDR1 SGHTA and CDR2 FQGNSA. The CDR3 reads CASSLAILAVSYEQYF. Written as DNA, the CDR3 is TGTGCCAGCAGCTTAGCCATACTAGCGGTCTCCTACGAGCAGTACTTC. The full variable domain, its missing parts supplied by reference TRBV7-2 and TRBJ2-7, is GAGVSQSPSNKVTEKGKDVELRCDPISGHTALYWYRQSLGQGLEFLIYFQGNSAPDKSGLPSDRFSAERTGGSVSTLTIQRTQQEDSAVYLCASSLAILAVSYEQYFGPGTRLTVT.

The J gene is TRBJ2-7, the V gene TRBV28; TRBD2 aligns across 12 bases. Trimming took 2 bases from V and 5 from J; bases not matched to a gene: 10. There are 17 residues in the CDR3. In germline, CDR1 is MDHEN, CDR2 SYDVKM. CDR3 protein: CASSLGPTSGSLHEQYF. For the CDR3, the DNA is TGTGCCAGCAGTTTAGGCCCGACTAGCGGGAGCCTCCACGAGCAGTACTTC. Supplemented by reference TRBV28 and TRBJ2-7, the full variable domain reads DVKVTQSSRYLVKRTGEKVFLECVQDMDHENMFWYRQDPGLGLRLIYFSYDVKMKEKGDIPEGYSVSREKKERFSLILESASTNQTSMYLCASSLGPTSGSLHEQYFGPGTRLTVT.

This chain connects TRBV6-5 to TRBJ1-4, with 7 bases that match TRBD1. Germline V gives CDR1 MNHEY, CDR2 SVGAGI. The V gene end was trimmed by 2 bases and the J gene end by 10 bases; junction bases not matched to a gene: 10. This CDR3 contains 15 residues. CDR3 sequence (DNA): TGTGCCAGCAGTTACCCTATGGCAGGGGGAGGAAAACTGTTTTTT. Its translation: CASSYPMAGGGKLFF.